This TCR beta chain was sequenced in a study of cytomegalovirus exposure and HLA in healthy donors. Study summary: The same platform as the approximately 670 first-cohort repertoires was used for the 90 to 150 validation repertoires, a later analysis reported. Study-level results: The classifier reportedly diagnosed cytomegalovirus status with high specificity and sensitivity. Within the 100 to 150 validation repertoires, first-cohort TCR clusters tended to co-occur, according to a later analysis.

Germline CDR1 SGHNT, CDR2 YYREEE (reference sequence). CDR3 size: 15 residues. V was clipped by 0 bases and J by 2 bases; unmatched bases: 4. Concerning this clone: The antigen is undetermined.

The donors belonged to the approximately 120-subject validation cohort, separate from the roughly 700-subject first cohort. Here immunoSEQ multiplex PCR was the method, and the copy in TCRdb shows in-frame clones only, minus some. The sample holds about 220,000 clones, about 93% seen once. The receptor's source is a young woman in good health and CMV-seronegative. Sequenced: PBMCs. The chain links TRBV5-4 to TRBJ2-5; TRBD1 agrees at 7 bases. CDR3 residues: CASSLGGTVQETQYF. CDR3 nucleotides: TGTGCCAGCAGCTTGGGAGGGACAGTACAAGAGACCCAGTACTTC.